Included here is one TCR beta chain sequence, with context. With V trimmed by 10 bases and J by 2 bases, 13 bases remained unmatched. Germline CDR1 reads MNHEY; CDR2 reads SVGAGI. The CDR3 length is 15 residues. The data are from a study of blood T cell repertoires in COVID-19. Looking at the study overall: The United States, Italy and Spain were the sources of the acute and convalescent COVID-19 samples. Sources were T cells, B-cell-depleted T cells, or PBMCs; the material itself was cDNA or gDNA.

In the original processing: Reference gene primers were amplified, and this amplification served to estimate nucleated cell counts. TCRdb keeps only in-frame clones here, not all; method: immunoSEQ multiplex PCR. The DNA gave D and trimming, while V, J and clone size come from that table. Among roughly 200,000 clones listed, 79% were seen once. The source of this sequence is a woman aged 35 to 49 with COVID-19, enrolled during active disease. Sequencing was done on a sample of peripheral blood. V usage is TRBV6-5 and J usage is TRBJ1-2, with TRBD1 matching 7 bases. The CDR3 sequence is CAIHSTGITNYGYTF. The CDR3 DNA follows: TGTGCCATCCATTCGACAGGGATAACGAACTATGGCTACACCTTC.